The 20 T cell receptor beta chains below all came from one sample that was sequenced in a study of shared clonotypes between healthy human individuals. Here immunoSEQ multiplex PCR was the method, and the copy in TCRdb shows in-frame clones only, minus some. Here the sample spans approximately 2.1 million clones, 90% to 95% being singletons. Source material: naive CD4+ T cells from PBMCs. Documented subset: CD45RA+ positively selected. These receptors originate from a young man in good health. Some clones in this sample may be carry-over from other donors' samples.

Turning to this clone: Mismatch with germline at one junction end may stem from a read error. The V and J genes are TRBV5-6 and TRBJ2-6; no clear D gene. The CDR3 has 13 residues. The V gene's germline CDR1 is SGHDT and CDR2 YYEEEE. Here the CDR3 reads CASTLTGANVLTF. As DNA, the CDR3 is TGTGCCAGCACCTTGACTGGGGCCAACGTCCTGACTTTC. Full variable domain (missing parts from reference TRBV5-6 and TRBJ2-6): DAGVTQSPTHLIKTRGQQVTLRCSPKSGHDTVSWYQQALGQGPQFIFQYYEEEERQRGNFPDRFSGHQFPNYSSELNVNALLLGDSALYLCASTLTGANVLTFGAGSRLTVL.

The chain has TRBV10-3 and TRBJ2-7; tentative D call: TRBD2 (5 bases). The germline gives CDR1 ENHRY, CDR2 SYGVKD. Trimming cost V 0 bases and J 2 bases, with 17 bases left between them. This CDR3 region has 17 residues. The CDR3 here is CAISESTRRGSPYEQYF. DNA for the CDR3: TGTGCCATCAGTGAGTCGACTCGACGGGGATCGCCCTACGAGCAGTACTTC.

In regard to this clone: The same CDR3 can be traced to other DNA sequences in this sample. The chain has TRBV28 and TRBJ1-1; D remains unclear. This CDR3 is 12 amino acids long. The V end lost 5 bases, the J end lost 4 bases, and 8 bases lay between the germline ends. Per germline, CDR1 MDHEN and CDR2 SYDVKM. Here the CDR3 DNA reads TGTGCCAGCAGTCCGCCCCGCACTGAAGCTTTCTTT. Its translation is CASSPPRTEAFF.

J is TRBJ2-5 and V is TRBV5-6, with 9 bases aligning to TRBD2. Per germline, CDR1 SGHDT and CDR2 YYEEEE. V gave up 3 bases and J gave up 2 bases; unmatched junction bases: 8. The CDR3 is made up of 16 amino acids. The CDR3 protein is CASSWGLAGRQETQYF. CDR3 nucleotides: TGTGCCAGCAGCTGGGGGCTAGCGGGACGACAAGAGACCCAGTACTTC.

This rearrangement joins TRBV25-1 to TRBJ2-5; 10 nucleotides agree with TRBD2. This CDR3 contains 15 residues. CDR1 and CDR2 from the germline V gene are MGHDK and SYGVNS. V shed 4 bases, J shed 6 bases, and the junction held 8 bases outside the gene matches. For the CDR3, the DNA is TGTGCCAGCAGTGTTATAGCGGGAGGTATAAAGACCCAGTACTTC. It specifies CASSVIAGGIKTQYF.

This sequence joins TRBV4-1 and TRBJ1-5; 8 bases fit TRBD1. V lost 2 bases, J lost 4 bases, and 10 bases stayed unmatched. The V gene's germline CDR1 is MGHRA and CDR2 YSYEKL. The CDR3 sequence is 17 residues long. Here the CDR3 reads CASSQKDAGTGNQPQHF. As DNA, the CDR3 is TGCGCCAGCAGCCAAAAAGACGCCGGGACAGGAAATCAGCCCCAGCATTTT.

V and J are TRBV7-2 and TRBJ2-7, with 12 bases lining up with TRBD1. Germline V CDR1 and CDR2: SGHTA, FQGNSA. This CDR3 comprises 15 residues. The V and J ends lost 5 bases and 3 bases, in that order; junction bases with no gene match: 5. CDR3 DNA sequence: TGTGCCAGCAGCCATGGGACAGGGGGCCACTACGAGCAGTACTTC. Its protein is CASSHGTGGHYEQYF.

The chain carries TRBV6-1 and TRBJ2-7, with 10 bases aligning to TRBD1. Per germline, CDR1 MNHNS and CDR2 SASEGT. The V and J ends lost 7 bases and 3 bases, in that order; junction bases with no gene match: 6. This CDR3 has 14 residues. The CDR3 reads CASKGDRGGYEQYF. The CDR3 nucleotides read TGTGCCAGCAAGGGGGACAGGGGAGGCTACGAGCAGTACTTC.

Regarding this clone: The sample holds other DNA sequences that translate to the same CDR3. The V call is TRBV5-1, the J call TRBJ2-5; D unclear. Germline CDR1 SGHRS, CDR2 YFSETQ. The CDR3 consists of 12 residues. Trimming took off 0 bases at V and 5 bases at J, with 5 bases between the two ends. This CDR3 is CASSLGVETQYF. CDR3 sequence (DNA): TGCGCCAGCAGCTTGGGGGTGGAGACCCAGTACTTC.

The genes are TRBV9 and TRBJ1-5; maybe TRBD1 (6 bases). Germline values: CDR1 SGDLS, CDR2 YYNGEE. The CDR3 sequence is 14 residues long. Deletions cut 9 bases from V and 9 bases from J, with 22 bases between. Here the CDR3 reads CAIRGETGIGPQHF. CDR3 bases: TGTGCCATCCGCGGGGAAACAGGGATTGGGCCCCAGCATTTT.

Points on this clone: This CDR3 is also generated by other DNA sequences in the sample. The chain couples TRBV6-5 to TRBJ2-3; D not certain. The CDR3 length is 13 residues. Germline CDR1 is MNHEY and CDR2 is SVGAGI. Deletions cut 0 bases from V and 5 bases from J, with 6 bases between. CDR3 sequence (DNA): TGTGCCAGCAGTTACTCTAGAGAAGATACGCAGTATTTT. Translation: CASSYSREDTQYF.

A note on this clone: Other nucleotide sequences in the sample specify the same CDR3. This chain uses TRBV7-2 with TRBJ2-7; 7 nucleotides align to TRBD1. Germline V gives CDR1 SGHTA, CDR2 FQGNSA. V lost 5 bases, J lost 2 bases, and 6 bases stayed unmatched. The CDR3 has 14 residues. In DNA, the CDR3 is TGTGCCAGCAGCAGCCGGACAGGAACCTACGAGCAGTACTTC. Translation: CASSSRTGTYEQYF.

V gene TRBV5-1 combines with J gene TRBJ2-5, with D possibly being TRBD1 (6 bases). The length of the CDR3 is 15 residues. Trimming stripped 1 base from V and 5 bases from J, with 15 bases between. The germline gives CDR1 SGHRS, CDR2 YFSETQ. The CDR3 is CASSLTGNDGETQYF. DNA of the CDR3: TGCGCCAGCAGCTTGACAGGGAATGATGGGGAGACCCAGTACTTC. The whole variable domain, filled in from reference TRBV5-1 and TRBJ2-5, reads KAGVTQTPRYLIKTRGQQVTLSCSPISGHRSVSWYQQTPGQGLQFLFEYFSETQRNKGNFPGRFSGRQFSNSRSEMNVSTLELGDSALYLCASSLTGNDGETQYFGPGTRLLVL.

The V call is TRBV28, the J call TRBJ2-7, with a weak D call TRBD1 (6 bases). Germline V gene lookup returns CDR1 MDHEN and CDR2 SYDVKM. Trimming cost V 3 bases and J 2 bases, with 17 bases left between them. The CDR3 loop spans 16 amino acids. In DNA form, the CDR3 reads TGTGCCAGCAGTTTGCGATGGGGCAGGGGCGCCTACGAGCAGTACTTC. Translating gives CASSLRWGRGAYEQYF.

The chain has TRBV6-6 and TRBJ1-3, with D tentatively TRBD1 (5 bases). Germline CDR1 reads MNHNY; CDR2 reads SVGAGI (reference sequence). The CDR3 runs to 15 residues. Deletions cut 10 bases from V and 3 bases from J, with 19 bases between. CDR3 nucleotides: TGTGCCACCAATCCCCGGGACGGAGTTGGAAACACCATATATTTT. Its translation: CATNPRDGVGNTIYF.

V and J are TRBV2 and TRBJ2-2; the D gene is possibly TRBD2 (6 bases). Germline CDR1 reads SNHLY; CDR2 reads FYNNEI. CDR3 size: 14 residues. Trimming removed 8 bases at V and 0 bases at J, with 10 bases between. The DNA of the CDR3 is TGTGCCAGCTTACGGGGGTCGAACACCGGGGAGCTGTTTTTT. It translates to CASLRGSNTGELFF.

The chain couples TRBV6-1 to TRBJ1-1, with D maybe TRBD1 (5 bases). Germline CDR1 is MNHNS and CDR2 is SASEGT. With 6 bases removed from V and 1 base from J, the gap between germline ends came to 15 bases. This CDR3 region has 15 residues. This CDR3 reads CASRGQGLRNTEAFF. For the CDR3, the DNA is TGTGCCAGCAGAGGCCAGGGACTAAGGAACACTGAAGCTTTCTTT.

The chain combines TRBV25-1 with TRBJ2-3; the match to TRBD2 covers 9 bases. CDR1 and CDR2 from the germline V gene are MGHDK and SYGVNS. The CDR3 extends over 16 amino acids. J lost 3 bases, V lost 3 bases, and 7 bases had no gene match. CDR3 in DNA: TGTGCCAGCAGTGAGGGGAAAGCGGGAGGTACAGATACGCAGTATTTT. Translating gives CASSEGKAGGTDTQYF.

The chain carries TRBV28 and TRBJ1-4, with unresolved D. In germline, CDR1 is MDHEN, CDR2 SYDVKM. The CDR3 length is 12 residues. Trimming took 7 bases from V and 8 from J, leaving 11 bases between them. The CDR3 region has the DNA TGTGCCAGCAAGAAGGCAAACGAAAAACTGTTTTTT. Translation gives CASKKANEKLFF. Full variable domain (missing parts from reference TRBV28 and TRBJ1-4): DVKVTQSSRYLVKRTGEKVFLECVQDMDHENMFWYRQDPGLGLRLIYFSYDVKMKEKGDIPEGYSVSREKKERFSLILESASTNQTSMYLCASKKANEKLFFGSGTQLSVL.

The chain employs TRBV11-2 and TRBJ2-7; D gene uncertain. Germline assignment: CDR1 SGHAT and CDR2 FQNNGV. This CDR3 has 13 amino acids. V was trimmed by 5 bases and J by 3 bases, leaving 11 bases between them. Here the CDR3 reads CASSPRVLYEQYF. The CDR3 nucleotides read TGTGCCAGCAGCCCAAGGGTCCTCTACGAGCAGTACTTC. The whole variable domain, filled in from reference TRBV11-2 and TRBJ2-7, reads EAGVAQSPRYKIIEKRQSVAFWCNPISGHATLYWYQQILGQGPKLLIQFQNNGVVDDSQLPKDRFSAERLKGVDSTLKIQPAKLEDSAVYLCASSPRVLYEQYFGPGTRLTVT.